This T cell receptor beta chain was recovered during a study of cytomegalovirus exposure and HLA in healthy donors. General observations from the study: Excluded were some V segments that proved indistinguishable, including TRBV6-2 and TRBV6-3. Rates of TCR association differed by HLA locus in a later analysis, with DRB1 highest and HLA-C lowest.

V was pared by 8 bases and J by 0 bases, with 1 base of the junction left unmatched. The CDR3 is 13 amino acids. In germline, CDR1 is MNHNS, CDR2 SASEGT. On this clone itself: Its antigen is still unknown.

It was with 60 Vbeta and 13 Jbeta primers that the PCR ran. Sequenced by immunoSEQ multiplex PCR; TCRdb stores in-frame clones only, minus some. The repertoire holds fewer than 200,000 clones, with approximately 71% as singletons. Input material: PBMCs. This sequence was found in a woman younger than 35 in good health and CMV-seropositive. This chain connects TRBV6-1 to TRBJ1-3; the match to TRBD1 covers 7 bases. Here the CDR3 DNA reads TGTGCCAGCGGACAGGCCTCTGGAAACACCATATATTTT. Residues: CASGQASGNTIYF.